This TCR beta chain derives from a study of shared T cell receptors in the human thymus (dated by TCRdb to about 2021). At the level of the whole study: The study examined how self-reactive, shared T-cell receptor alpha chains are generated in the human thymus.

Library method: the immunoSEQ multiplex PCR assay. TCRdb provides this immuneACCESS table in a form limited to in-frame rearrangements. Some clones are lacking; in checked studies, under half of them reflect an unresolved V gene, and why the rest are absent is not known. The sample table lists about 660,000 clones, 85% to 90% of them with a count of one. About 0.01% of the sample lies in the top ten. Comment on this clone: What this receptor recognizes is not known. No base qualities exist here, and no much larger clone lies one base off it.

From a lookup of the germline V gene, CDR1 and CDR2 are SGHAT and FQNNGV. From the cysteine through the phenylalanine, the CDR3 covers 15 amino acids. Just CDR3 DNA is preserved here, 45 bases in frame from base 1. V has 4 bases trimmed and J has 2 bases trimmed; junction bases matching no gene number 8. These data were likewise used in another study, on human thymus T cells. The second paper further reports: In Finland, the donors were immunologically healthy infants who were having open corrective cardiac surgery for congenital heart defects. The thymus tissue came from surgical resects taken out during corrective cardiac surgery. V and J gene segment usage appeared biased in both thymic and peripheral blood repertoires. The related research found that thymic TCR repertoires overlapped highly between unrelated individuals. The study characterized TCR alpha and beta repertoires from under ten infant thymus samples and a few related peripheral blood samples. The infant donors were about 6 to 244 days old, and the cohort included several males and two females. After being mechanically released from the tissue, thymocytes were kept at -70 degrees C in pellets of 10-30 million cells. Genomic DNA was extracted from frozen cell pellets with a QIAsymphony instrument. TCRB and TCRAD loci were amplified from a standardized quantity of quality-controlled genomic DNA using the immunoSEQ multiplex PCR assay. Amplicons spanned the V(D)J region at a length sufficient to cover the CDR3 and identify V and J genes. The amplicons were sequenced on an Illumina platform via the commercial immunoSEQ service. Primer bias and sequencing errors were corrected using previously described methods, and TCRAD and TCRB definitions followed the IMGT database. immunoSEQ Analyzer 3.0 and VDJTools were used for repertoire analysis, which covered basic statistics, V/J segment usage, diversity estimates, rarefaction and pairwise overlap. Diversity was estimated using the Chao1, ChaoE, Efron-Thisted, Shannon and inverse Simpson indices, and was also estimated on datasets down-sampled to the size of the smallest sample. For repertoire overlap, CDR3 nucleotide sequence, V gene and J gene had to match strictly, and clustering was done by Jaccard-based multidimensional scaling. On average, thymus samples yielded roughly 800,000 unique TCRB clonotypes, whereas blood samples yielded 70,000 to 100,000.

The sequenced sample consisted of thymocytes. This sequence was found in a boy in the first two years of life with a congenital heart defect. Donor details come from another sample of the same person, matched by shared clones. The rearrangement joined TRBV11-2 to TRBJ2-7; 7 bases in the middle match TRBD2. The CDR3 here reads CASSWEWDYPYEQYF. The DNA sequence is TGTGCCAGCAGCTGGGAGTGGGACTACCCCTACGAGCAGTACTTC.